The rows below give T cell receptor beta chains drawn from one sample of a study of T cell clones after liver transplantation. Sequenced by immunoSEQ multiplex PCR; TCRdb stores in-frame clones only, minus some. The sample consists of 50,000 to 60,000 clones, roughly 70% of them appearing once. Sequenced here: CD4+ T cells from blood, sampled at the roughly 15-month timepoint. Receptor source: a human patient who received a liver transplant. The graft donor may have given rise to some T cells. The CDR3 runs from the conserved cysteine through the conserved F or W. A D gene is named only where the DNA matches it firmly. Expanded clones are given a class, and other clones once, few, many or no size at all.

>TRBV11-3|-|TRBJ2-2|-
TGTGCCAGCAGCTCCCGGCAGGGGTCCGGGGAGCTGTTTTTT
CASSSRQGSGELFF
>TRBV14|-|TRBJ2-2|-
TGTGCCAGCAGCCAACAGCAGACGAACACCGGGGAGCTGTTTTTT
CASSQQQTNTGELFF
>TRBV5-5|-|TRBJ2-7|-
TGTGCCAGCAGCTTGAAGGACTTCGAGGGCAGCGAGCAGTACTTC
CASSLKDFEGSEQYF
>TRBV6-1|few|TRBJ2-3|-
TGTGCCAGCAGTGTTCAGGGCACAGATACGCAGTATTTT
CASSVQGTDTQYF
>TRBV5-6|-|TRBJ1-2|-
TGTGCCAGCAGCTTAATGGAGATTTTCTCCTTC
CASSLMEIFSF
>TRBV4-3|few|TRBJ2-2|-
TGCGCCAGCAGCCAAGGGCCCACGAACACCGGGGAGCTGTTTTTT
CASSQGPTNTGELFF
>TRBV5-1|-|TRBJ1-6|-
TGCGCCAGCAGCGTAGTATTGAATAATTCACCCCTCCACTTT
CASSVVLNNSPLHF
>TRBV6-5|few|TRBJ2-1|-
TGTGCCAGCAGCCCCGGGCGGAGCCGACAGTTCTTC
CASSPGRSRQFF
>TRBV14|-|TRBJ1-2|TRBD1
TGTGCCAGCAGCCAAGATCGACAGGGGCTTGGTGGCTACACCTTC
CASSQDRQGLGGYTF
>TRBV2|-|TRBJ1-2|-
TGTGCCAGCAGTGCCGGGACTACCTATGGCTACACCTTC
CASSAGTTYGYTF
>TRBV30|-|TRBJ2-4|-
TGTGCCTGGAGGAACTCGGACGGAGCCAAAAACATTCAGTACTTC
CAWRNSDGAKNIQYF
>TRBV18|few|TRBJ1-2|TRBD1
TGTGCCAGCTCAAATTATCGGGACAGAGATGGCTACACCTTC
CASSNYRDRDGYTF
>TRBV19|-|TRBJ1-1|-
TGTGCCAGTAGTATGTACGGGATACCTTTTGAAGCTTTCTTT
CASSMYGIPFEAFF
>TRBV18|few|TRBJ2-3|-
TGTGCCAGCTCAGATCTACCGGGGCCGGTAGGGACAGATACGCAGTATTTT
CASSDLPGPVGTDTQYF
>TRBV7-2|-|TRBJ2-3|-
TGTGCCAGCAGCTTTGGGACCCTAAGCACAGATACGCAGTATTTT
CASSFGTLSTDTQYF
>TRBV30|-|TRBJ2-7|-
TGTGCCGGCCGTCGGGTCTACGAGCAGTACTTC
CAGRRVYEQYF
>TRBV6-5|-|TRBJ2-5|TRBD1
TGTGCCAGCAGTTACTCCGGGACAGCCCTTTCTGAGACCCAGTACTTC
CASSYSGTALSETQYF
>TRBV6-1|-|TRBJ1-4|-
TGTGCCAGCAGCGACCGTGGGGGGGAAAAACTGTTTTTT
CASSDRGGEKLFF
>TRBV30|-|TRBJ1-6|-
TGTGCCTGGAGCCCAGTAGAGGATTCACCCCTCCACTTT
CAWSPVEDSPLHF
>TRBV6-6|few|TRBJ2-1|TRBD2
TGTGCCAGCAGTCCCGGGACTAGCGGGGGCAATGAGCAGTTCTTC
CASSPGTSGGNEQFF
>TRBV5-5|many|TRBJ2-2|-
TGTGCCAGCAGCTTGCAGGGCTCAGTGAACACCGGGGAGCTGTTTTTT
CASSLQGSVNTGELFF
>TRBV12-2|once|TRBJ1-2|-
TGTGCAAGTCGCTTAGGCCCAGGGTCGGCCTATGGCTACACCTTC
CASRLGPGSAYGYTF
>TRBV5-6|once|TRBJ2-5|-
TGTGCCAGCAGCTCCACGGGACGGCAAGAGACCCAGTACTTC
CASSSTGRQETQYF
>TRBV19|medium-sized|TRBJ2-5|TRBD2
TGTGCCAGTAGTACTAGCGGGAGAGAGACCCAGTACTTC
CASSTSGRETQYF
>TRBV28|few|TRBJ2-7|-
TGTGCCAGCAGTTTTTCTTCAGGAAACTACGAGCAGTACTTC
CASSFSSGNYEQYF
>TRBV7-6|-|TRBJ2-1|-
TGTGCCAGCAGCGCCAGACCGGCGAATGAGCAGTTCTTC
CASSARPANEQFF
>TRBV28|-|TRBJ1-1|-
TGTGCCAGCAGTGCCGTTAAGGGCGGTCTTGAAGCTTTCTTT
CASSAVKGGLEAFF
>TRBV28|-|TRBJ1-1|-
TGTGCCAGCAGTCCTCCGGGACAGAACACTGAAGCTTTCTTT
CASSPPGQNTEAFF
>TRBV30|once|TRBJ1-1|TRBD1
TGTGCCTGGAGCAAAAGTGGACAGGGGGCTGTTGAAGCTTTCTTT
CAWSKSGQGAVEAFF
>TRBV28|few|TRBJ1-1|TRBD1
TGTGCCAGCAGTTCACAGGGGGGGGACACTGAAGCTTTCTTT
CASSSQGGDTEAFF
>TRBV25-1|-|TRBJ1-2|-
TGTGCCAGCAGTGGCCTTCCGCCTAACTATGGCTACACCTTC
CASSGLPPNYGYTF
>TRBV4-2|-|TRBJ2-1|TRBD2
TGTGCCAGCAGCCAAGACCCCGGGACTAGCGGCAATGAGCAGTTCTTC
CASSQDPGTSGNEQFF
>TRBV6-5|-|TRBJ1-1|-
TGTGCCAGCGGGGAACGCAGGGCAAACACTGAAGCTTTCTTT
CASGERRANTEAFF
>TRBV30|-|TRBJ1-5|-
TGTGCCTGGAGTGTGGGGGCGAGCAATCAGCCCCAGCATTTT
CAWSVGASNQPQHF
>TRBV6-5|-|TRBJ1-6|-
TGTGCCGCCAGCAGTAAGGGGAATTCACCCCTCCACTTT
CAASSKGNSPLHF
>TRBV18|-|TRBJ2-2|-
TGTGCCAGCTCACTGGACACCGGGGAGCTGTTTTTT
CASSLDTGELFF
>TRBV5-1|-|TRBJ1-1|TRBD1
TGCGCCAGCAGCCTGGACAGGGTGGACACTGAAGCTTTCTTT
CASSLDRVDTEAFF
>TRBV2|-|TRBJ1-4|-
TGTGCCAGCACCGAGGACCGGGGGGAAAAACTGTTTTTT
CASTEDRGEKLFF
>TRBV12-5|-|TRBJ2-1|-
TGTGCTAGTGGCCTCAGCTCTGGCGGCACTGAGCAGTTCTTC
CASGLSSGGTEQFF
>TRBV5-4|-|TRBJ2-5|-
TGTGCCAGCAGCTTGGGATGGCAGGGGTTAGAGACCCAGTACTTC
CASSLGWQGLETQYF
>TRBV6-1|-|TRBJ2-7|-
TGTGCCAGCAGTGAAGGGGACTCCTACGAGCAGTACTTC
CASSEGDSYEQYF
>TRBV5-4|many|TRBJ1-2|-
TGTGCCAGCAGCTTGGACGGGAAATATGGCTACACCTTC
CASSLDGKYGYTF
>TRBV7-9|-|TRBJ2-7|-
TGTGCCAGCAGCTTCCAACAGGGAGGCGAGCAGTACTTC
CASSFQQGGEQYF
>TRBV5-1|-|TRBJ2-3|-
TGCGCCAGCAGCTCCCATAATACAGGGACAGATACGCAGTATTTT
CASSSHNTGTDTQYF
>TRBV15|-|TRBJ1-2|TRBD1
TGTGCCACCAGCAGAGATCTGGGACAGGGTTTAATTGGCTACACCTTC
CATSRDLGQGLIGYTF
>TRBV18|-|TRBJ1-5|-
TGTGCCAGCTCACCATTTCAGGGGTCCGAGCCCCAGCATTTT
CASSPFQGSEPQHF
>TRBV6-6|few|TRBJ1-2|-
TGTGCCAGCACCGTGGCAGCACAAGGCTACACCTTC
CASTVAAQGYTF
>TRBV6-1|-|TRBJ2-1|TRBD2
TGTGCCAGCAGTGAAGAGGGACTAGCGGCGTGGGAGCAGTTCTTC
CASSEEGLAAWEQFF
>TRBV6-5|once|TRBJ1-2|TRBD1
TGTGCCAGCAGTTCGACAGGGGGCAACTATGGCTACACCTTC
CASSSTGGNYGYTF
>TRBV7-2|-|TRBJ1-6|-
TGTGCCAGCAGCTTAATTTCCCGGAATTCACCCCTCCACTTT
CASSLISRNSPLHF
>TRBV6-1|-|TRBJ1-3|-
TGTGCCAGCAGTGCCCGGACAGAAGGAAACACCATATATTTT
CASSARTEGNTIYF
>TRBV28|few|TRBJ1-2|-
TGTGCCAGCGGTGGTGGGGCTAACTATGGCTACACCTTC
CASGGGANYGYTF
>TRBV27|-|TRBJ1-2|TRBD1
TGTGCCAGCAGTTTAACGACAGGGGGCCTCGATGGCTACACCTTC
CASSLTTGGLDGYTF
>TRBV2|-|TRBJ2-1|TRBD1
TGTGCCAGCAGTCTCGAGAGGGGGCAAGCCAATGAGCAGTTCTTC
CASSLERGQANEQFF
>TRBV5-1|-|TRBJ1-2|-
TGCGCCAGCAGCTTGGTGTCCGATAACTATGGCTACACCTTC
CASSLVSDNYGYTF
>TRBV29-1|-|TRBJ2-2|-
TGCAGCGCCAAAGGGGGCGGGGATGGGTCCGGGGAGCTGTTTTTT
CSAKGGGDGSGELFF
>TRBV4-1|-|TRBJ2-1|-
TGCGCCAGCAGCCAAGATAGGGGAACTAGCTCCAATGAGCAGTTCTTC
CASSQDRGTSSNEQFF